This T cell receptor (beta chain) was retrieved from a study of post-analysis software for immune sequencing data. This clonotype appeared many times. The CDR3 loop spans 15 amino acids. With V trimmed by 5 bases and J by 7 bases, 10 bases remained unmatched. Germline CDR1 DFQATT, CDR2 SNEGSKA (reference sequence). Sequencing libraries made from TCR beta cDNA carried unique molecular identifiers. A single record per CDR3 protein comes from TCRdb applying MiXCR to the PCR reads. This sample carries roughly 160,000 distinct CDR3 sequences, 35% to 40% of them seen once, and the ten largest clones take around 30%.

The clonotype was recovered from a girl aged 5-17 years with multiple sclerosis. The sample here was blood, taken after autologous hematopoietic stem cell transplantation. V is TRBV20-1 and J is TRBJ2-1; TRBD2 aligns across 11 bases. The CDR3 loop reads CSAPQPLAGGNEQFF. The DNA for the CDR3 is TGCAGTGCTCCGCAACCTCTAGCGGGAGGTAATGAGCAGTTCTTC.